This section outlines one TCR beta chain sequence together with its context. Its specificity is unknown. The sample originates from a study of post-analysis software for immune sequencing data. Study findings and constraints: Controls had lower frequencies than patients of five TRBV segments, which included TRBV5-6, TRBV5-1 and TRBV20-1.

Libraries were made from TCR beta cDNA, and they carried unique molecular identifiers. TCRdb processed the PCR reads anew with MiXCR; each CDR3 protein has one entry. The sample comprises approximately 660,000 distinct CDR3 sequences, 59% of which are singletons, and around 11% rests with the top ten. Looked up from germline, CDR1 is MNHEY and CDR2 is SMNVEV (reference sequence). The CDR3 is made up of 17 amino acids. Sample: blood. This sequence originates from a girl aged 2 to 10 with multiple sclerosis. V is TRBV27 and J is TRBJ2-5, with D maybe TRBD2 (5 bases). The DNA end lines up better with TRBJ2-7; the J call may be wrong. The CDR3 protein is CASSPQPLALMGSEQYF. The CDR3 coding sequence is TGTGCCAGCAGCCCTCAGCCTCTAGCTCTCATGGGGTCCGAGCAGTACTTC.